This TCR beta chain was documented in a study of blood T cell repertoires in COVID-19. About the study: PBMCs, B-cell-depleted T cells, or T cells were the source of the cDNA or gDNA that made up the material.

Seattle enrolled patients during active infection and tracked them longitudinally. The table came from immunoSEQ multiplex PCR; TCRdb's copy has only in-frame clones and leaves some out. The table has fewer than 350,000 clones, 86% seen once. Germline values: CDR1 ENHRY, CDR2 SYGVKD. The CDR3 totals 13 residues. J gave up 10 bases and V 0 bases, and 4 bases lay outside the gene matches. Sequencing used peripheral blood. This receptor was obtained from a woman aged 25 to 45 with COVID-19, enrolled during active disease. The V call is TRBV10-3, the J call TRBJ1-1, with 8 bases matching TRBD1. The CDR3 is CAISESDRGRAFF. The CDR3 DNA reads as TGTGCCATCAGTGAGTCAGACAGGGGTCGAGCTTTCTTT.